These T cell receptor beta chains were read from a single sample in a study of shared clonotypes between healthy human individuals. Sequencing used immunoSEQ multiplex PCR; TCRdb keeps in-frame clones, though not all of them. Of about 460,000 clones listed, roughly 80% are singletons. The specimen was PBMCs. All receptors come from a woman aged 35 to 49 in good health. Some clones in this sample may be carry-over from other donors' samples. CDR3s include the opening cysteine and the closing phenylalanine or tryptophan. D genes are given only for firm matches. Expanded clones get a size class; other rows say once, few or many, or leave the size out.

- | TRBJ1-5 | - | TRBV19 | TGTGCCAGTAGTATAGTCGGCGGTCAGCCCCAGCATTTT | CASSIVGGQPQHF
- | TRBJ2-4 | - | TRBV18 | TGTGCCAGCTCACCAGCGGGACGGGGAAAACTACTAGCCAAAAACATTCAGTACTTC | CASSPAGRGKLLAKNIQYF
- | TRBJ2-7 | - | TRBV6-5 | TGTGCCAGCAGTTACGAGGCGGGGAGCTCCTACGAGCAGTACTTC | CASSYEAGSSYEQYF
few | TRBJ1-5 | - | TRBV10-3 | TGTGCCATCAGCGCGGGAACAGGCCGCGGATATAGCAATCAGCCCCAGCATTTT | CAISAGTGRGYSNQPQHF
once | TRBJ1-5 | - | TRBV5-8 | TGTGCCAGCAGCTTGCCCGGACCCAGCAATCAGCCCCAGCATTTT | CASSLPGPSNQPQHF
- | TRBJ1-1 | TRBD1 | TRBV6-6 | TGTGCCAGCAGCCCGGGACAGGGTATAACGAACACTGAAGCTTTCTTT | CASSPGQGITNTEAFF
- | TRBJ2-7 | - | TRBV2 | TGTGCCAGCAGTGAAGCCAGCTACGAGCAGTACTTC | CASSEASYEQYF
few | TRBJ2-1 | - | TRBV4-3 | TGCGCCAGCAGCCAGCATCTAGCCGAGGGTCGGTTCTTC | CASSQHLAEGRFF
- | TRBJ2-7 | TRBD2 | TRBV9 | TGTGCCAGCAGCGTTTCTAGCGGGAGCTACGAGCAGTACTTC | CASSVSSGSYEQYF
- | TRBJ2-7 | TRBD2 | TRBV4-3 | TGCGCCAGCAGCCTACAAGCGGGAGTTTACGAGCAGTACTTC | CASSLQAGVYEQYF
- | TRBJ1-5 | - | TRBV30 | TGTGCCTGGAGTGTACTAGGGGCAGGGAGAGTGCCCCAGCATTTT | CAWSVLGAGRVPQHF
- | TRBJ1-5 | - | TRBV7-2 | TGTGCCAGCAGCTTCAGGGATAATAGCAATCAGCCCCAGCATTTT | CASSFRDNSNQPQHF
- | TRBJ1-2 | - | TRBV19 | TGTGCCAGTAGTATTCGGGCAGGGGACTATGGCTACACCTTC | CASSIRAGDYGYTF
- | TRBJ2-7 | TRBD1 | TRBV15 | TGTGCCACCAGCAGCCCCGGGACAGGGATCAACGAGCAGTACTTC | CATSSPGTGINEQYF
- | TRBJ2-5 | - | TRBV7-9 | TGTGCCAGCAGCCGCGGGGTGCAAGAGACCCAGTACTTC | CASSRGVQETQYF
few | TRBJ1-5 | - | TRBV28 | TGTGCCAGCAGTAGCGACAGCTCTCTGCATTTT | CASSSDSSLHF
- | TRBJ2-5 | - | TRBV11-2 | TGTGCCAGCAGCTTTGGGCCCGGGGAACAAGAGACCCAGTACTTC | CASSFGPGEQETQYF
- | TRBJ2-5 | - | TRBV29-1 | TGCAGCGTATTGGTGACCCAAGAGACCCAGTACTTC | CSVLVTQETQYF
- | TRBJ2-7 | TRBD1 | TRBV11-2 | TGTGCCAGCAGCGCAGACGACAGGGCTTACGAGCAGTACTTC | CASSADDRAYEQYF
few | TRBJ2-7 | - | TRBV19 | TGTGCCAGTAGTGTGGCCGGGACCCCTTACGAGCAGTACTTC | CASSVAGTPYEQYF
- | TRBJ2-4 | - | TRBV2 | TGTGCCAGCAGTGATGCACCTACAGCCAAAAACATTCAGTACTTC | CASSDAPTAKNIQYF
- | TRBJ1-4 | TRBD1 | TRBV28 | TGTGCCAGCAGTGGTACCGGGACAGGGGTTGCAACGGGGGAAAAACTGTTTTTT | CASSGTGTGVATGEKLFF
- | TRBJ2-2 | - | TRBV19 | TGTGCCAGTAGTATTGACGGACAAAACACCGGGGAGCTGTTTTTT | CASSIDGQNTGELFF
few | TRBJ2-5 | - | TRBV7-9 | TGTGCCAGCAGCTTAGTTGGTTCGGAGACCCAGTACTTC | CASSLVGSETQYF
- | TRBJ2-5 | TRBD2 | TRBV7-9 | TGTGCCAGCAGCTTAGAACTAGCGGGAGTTATCGGGGGGCAAGAGACCCAGTACTTC | CASSLELAGVIGGQETQYF
- | TRBJ2-1 | - | TRBV5-4 | TGTGCCAGCAAGTCAGGGGTGGCGAACGACAATGAGCAGTTCTTC | CASKSGVANDNEQFF
- | TRBJ2-1 | TRBD2 | TRBV7-9 | TGTGCCAGCAGCCCTTTAGCGGGAGGGCCCAATGAGCAGTTCTTC | CASSPLAGGPNEQFF
few | TRBJ2-3 | TRBD2 | TRBV18 | TGTGCCAGCTCACTTCTAGCGGGAGGGCCTAGCACAGATACGCAGTATTTT | CASSLLAGGPSTDTQYF
- | TRBJ2-7 | - | TRBV6-5 | TGTGCCAGCAGCCCCCGGGACCGAAAAACCTACGAGCAGTACTTC | CASSPRDRKTYEQYF
- | TRBJ1-2 | - | TRBV6-4 | TGTGCCAGCAGTAGGACCACGAACACCAACTATGGCTACACCTTC | CASSRTTNTNYGYTF
few | TRBJ1-5 | TRBD1 | TRBV15 | TGTGCCACCAGCAGAGGACAGGGGGGCAATCAGCCCCAGAATTTT | CATSRGQGGNQPQNF
- | TRBJ1-5 | TRBD1 | TRBV2 | TGTGCCAGCAGTGGGCCCTGGACAGGTCCGCGCAATCAGCCCCAGCATTTT | CASSGPWTGPRNQPQHF
- | TRBJ1-1 | - | TRBV19 | TGTGCCAGTAGTATAGGGGGGCAGGGTGACACTGAAGCTTTCTTT | CASSIGGQGDTEAFF
- | TRBJ1-5 | TRBD1 | TRBV6-6 | TGTGCCAGCAGTCAGGGGGATCAGCCCCAGCATTTT | CASSQGDQPQHF
- | TRBJ1-2 | TRBD1 | TRBV11-2 | TGTGCCAGCAGCCCCCCCGACAGGGGCGGCTATGGCTACACCTTC | CASSPPDRGGYGYTF
- | TRBJ1-1 | - | TRBV5-1 | TGCGCCAGCAGCGCGGGGTCCAACACTGAAGCTTTCTTT | CASSAGSNTEAFF
few | TRBJ1-2 | - | TRBV7-3 | TGTGCCAGCAGCCCATCGGCAGGGAACTTCTATGGCTACACCTTC | CASSPSAGNFYGYTF
- | TRBJ2-7 | - | TRBV7-2 | TGTGCCAGCAGCTTAGTGCGGACGACGGTTTCCGGGCAGTACTTC | CASSLVRTTVSGQYF
once | TRBJ2-7 | - | TRBV4-2 | TGTGCCAGCAGCCAGGGCGCGGGGCAGTACTTC | CASSQGAGQYF
- | TRBJ2-1 | TRBD2 | TRBV7-6 | TGTGCCAGCAGCCACCGACTAGCGGGAGGCGGCAATGAGCAGTTCTTC | CASSHRLAGGGNEQFF
- | TRBJ1-5 | TRBD1 | TRBV30 | TGTGCCAGTAAACAGGGGGCCGATCAGCCCCAGCATTTT | CASKQGADQPQHF
- | TRBJ2-1 | - | TRBV7-8 | TGTGCCAGCAGCTTAGTGCGTCACCCCGGCAATGAGCAGTTCTTC | CASSLVRHPGNEQFF
- | TRBJ2-1 | - | TRBV4-3 | TGCGCCAGCAGCCAAGATACTAGCCGCAATGAGCAGTTCTTC | CASSQDTSRNEQFF
- | TRBJ2-5 | - | TRBV5-1 | TGCGCCAGCAGCGGCGGGGTCTTGGAGACCCAGTACTTC | CASSGGVLETQYF
- | TRBJ2-7 | - | TRBV4-2 | TGTGCCAGCAGCCAAGAAGGGCCGGGGGACGCTTTCTACGAGCAGTACTTC | CASSQEGPGDAFYEQYF
- | TRBJ1-1 | - | TRBV6-4 | TGTGCCAGCAGTGACTCATATGAGAACACTGAAGCTTTCTTT | CASSDSYENTEAFF
- | TRBJ2-2 | - | TRBV28 | TGTGCCAGCACTAAAGGATGGGTCGGGGAGCTGTTTTTT | CASTKGWVGELFF
once | TRBJ1-4 | - | TRBV11-2 | TGTGCCAGCAGCTTAAGGGCCCAGCTTAATGAAAAACTGTTTTTT | CASSLRAQLNEKLFF
- | TRBJ2-1 | TRBD2 | TRBV5-6 | TGTGCCAGCAGCTCCTACCTGGGGACTAGCGGGTCTACAGGTGAGCAGTTCTTC | CASSSYLGTSGSTGEQFF
- | TRBJ2-7 | TRBD1 | TRBV11-3 | TGTGCCAGCAGCCGGGGACAGGGATACTCCTACGAGCAGTACTTC | CASSRGQGYSYEQYF
- | TRBJ1-4 | TRBD1 | TRBV5-6 | TGTGCCAGCAGCTCTGGCCCAGGACAGGATAATGAAAAACTGTTTTTT | CASSSGPGQDNEKLFF
- | TRBJ2-1 | - | TRBV4-1 | TGCGCCAGCAGCCAAGTTCTTAGCCGGAGCTCCTACAATGAGCAGTTCTTC | CASSQVLSRSSYNEQFF
- | TRBJ2-5 | TRBD2 | TRBV5-1 | TGCGCCAGCAGCAGGAGCGGGAGGGCTGAAGAGACCCAGTACTTC | CASSRSGRAEETQYF
- | TRBJ2-7 | - | TRBV12-2 | TGTGCAAGTCGCTTAGCCATAGCTACTAGCGGGAGAGCCTACGAGCAGTACTTC | CASRLAIATSGRAYEQYF